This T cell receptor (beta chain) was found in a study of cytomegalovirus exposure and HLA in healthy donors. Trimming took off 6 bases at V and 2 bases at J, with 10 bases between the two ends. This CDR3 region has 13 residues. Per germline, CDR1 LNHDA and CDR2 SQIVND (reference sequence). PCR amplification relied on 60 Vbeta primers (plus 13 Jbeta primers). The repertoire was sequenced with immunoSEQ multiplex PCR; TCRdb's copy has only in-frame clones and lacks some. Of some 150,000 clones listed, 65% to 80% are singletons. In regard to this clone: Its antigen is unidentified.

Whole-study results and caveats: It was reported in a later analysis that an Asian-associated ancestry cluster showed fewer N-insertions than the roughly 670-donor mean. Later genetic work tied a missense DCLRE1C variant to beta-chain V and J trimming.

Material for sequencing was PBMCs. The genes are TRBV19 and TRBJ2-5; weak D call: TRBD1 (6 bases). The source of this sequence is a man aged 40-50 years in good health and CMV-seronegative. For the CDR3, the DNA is TGTGCCAGTAGGGACAGAATACAAGAGACCCAGTACTTC. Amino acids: CASRDRIQETQYF.